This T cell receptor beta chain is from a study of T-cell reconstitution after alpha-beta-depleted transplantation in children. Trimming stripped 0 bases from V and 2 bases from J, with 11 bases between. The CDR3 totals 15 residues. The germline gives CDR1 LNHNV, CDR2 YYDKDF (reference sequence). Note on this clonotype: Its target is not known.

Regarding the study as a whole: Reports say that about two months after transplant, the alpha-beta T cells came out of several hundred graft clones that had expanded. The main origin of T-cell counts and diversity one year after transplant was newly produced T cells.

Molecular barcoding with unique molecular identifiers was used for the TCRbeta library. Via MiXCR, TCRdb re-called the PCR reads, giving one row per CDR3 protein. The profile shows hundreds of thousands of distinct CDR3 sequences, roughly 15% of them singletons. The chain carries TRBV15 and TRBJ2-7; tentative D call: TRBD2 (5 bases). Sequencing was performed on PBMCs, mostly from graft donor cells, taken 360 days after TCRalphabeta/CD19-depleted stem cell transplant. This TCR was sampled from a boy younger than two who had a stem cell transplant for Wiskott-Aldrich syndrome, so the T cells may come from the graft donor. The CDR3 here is CATSREGVGPYEQYF. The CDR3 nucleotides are TGTGCCACCAGCAGAGAGGGAGTCGGACCCTACGAGCAGTACTTC.